Listed below are T cell receptor beta chains from one sample, sequenced in a study of cytomegalovirus exposure and HLA in healthy donors. Data came from immunoSEQ multiplex PCR; TCRdb stores just in-frame clones and leaves some out. The sample gives about 94,000 clones, under 80% of which show up once; approximately 1.5% is in the top ten. The source material was PBMCs. These TCRs come from a male donor in good health and CMV-seronegative. The CDR3 runs from the conserved cysteine through the conserved F or W. D genes are given only for firm matches. Expanded clones get a size class; other rows say once, few or many, or leave the size out.

clone_size: -; v_call: TRBV27; d_call: -; j_call: TRBJ2-3; cdr3_aa: CASSFLTSGGTDTQYF; cdr3_nt: TGTGCCAGCAGTTTTCTCACCTCGGGGGGCACAGATACGCAGTATTTT
clone_size: -; v_call: TRBV5-4; d_call: TRBD1; j_call: TRBJ1-1; cdr3_aa: CASKGQVTEAFF; cdr3_nt: TGTGCCAGCAAGGGACAGGTAACTGAAGCTTTCTTT
clone_size: -; v_call: TRBV7-8; d_call: TRBD1; j_call: TRBJ1-1; cdr3_aa: CASSPRTGVNTEAFF; cdr3_nt: TGTGCCAGCAGCCCTCGAACAGGGGTGAACACTGAAGCTTTCTTT
clone_size: -; v_call: TRBV10-2; d_call: TRBD2; j_call: TRBJ2-7; cdr3_aa: CASSWGLVSYEQYF; cdr3_nt: TGCGCCAGCTCCTGGGGACTAGTTTCCTACGAGCAGTACTTC
clone_size: -; v_call: TRBV29-1; d_call: -; j_call: TRBJ2-5; cdr3_aa: CSVSPGSETQYF; cdr3_nt: TGCAGCGTGAGCCCCGGTTCGGAGACCCAGTACTTC
clone_size: -; v_call: TRBV7-2; d_call: TRBD1; j_call: TRBJ2-7; cdr3_aa: CASGKAGGTSYEQYF; cdr3_nt: TGTGCCAGCGGGAAGGCAGGGGGTACCTCCTACGAGCAGTACTTC
clone_size: -; v_call: TRBV6-6; d_call: -; j_call: TRBJ1-1; cdr3_aa: CASSYSIAGAGAFF; cdr3_nt: TGTGCCAGCAGTTACTCGATAGCTGGGGCAGGCGCTTTCTTT
clone_size: -; v_call: TRBV7-3; d_call: -; j_call: TRBJ2-1; cdr3_aa: CASSLATTGGISYNEQFF; cdr3_nt: TGTGCCAGCAGCTTAGCAACCACCGGGGGTATCTCCTACAATGAGCAGTTCTTC
clone_size: -; v_call: TRBV19; d_call: -; j_call: TRBJ1-5; cdr3_aa: CASSIGAYSNQPQHF; cdr3_nt: TGTGCCAGTAGTATTGGGGCCTATAGCAATCAGCCCCAGCATTTT
clone_size: -; v_call: TRBV7-2; d_call: -; j_call: TRBJ2-1; cdr3_aa: CASSLWQDNEQFF; cdr3_nt: TGTGCCAGCAGCTTATGGCAAGACAATGAGCAGTTCTTC
clone_size: -; v_call: TRBV2; d_call: TRBD1; j_call: TRBJ1-6; cdr3_aa: CARTGVRNSPLHF; cdr3_nt: TGTGCCAGGACAGGGGTTAGGAATTCACCCCTCCACTTT
clone_size: -; v_call: TRBV28; d_call: -; j_call: TRBJ1-2; cdr3_aa: CASSLVKVIGVTYGYTF; cdr3_nt: TGTGCCAGCAGTTTAGTGAAGGTGATTGGAGTGACCTATGGCTACACCTTC
clone_size: once; v_call: TRBV6-5; d_call: -; j_call: TRBJ1-4; cdr3_aa: CASSYSSRGDKVFF; cdr3_nt: TGTGCCAGCAGTTACTCCTCCCGCGGAGATAAGGTGTTTTTT
clone_size: -; v_call: TRBV19; d_call: -; j_call: TRBJ1-2; cdr3_aa: CASSPFSAGDGYTF; cdr3_nt: TGTGCCAGTAGTCCTTTCTCGGCAGGTGATGGCTACACCTTC
clone_size: few; v_call: TRBV6-6; d_call: TRBD2; j_call: TRBJ2-2; cdr3_aa: CASTPGRAVGELFF; cdr3_nt: TGTGCCAGCACTCCCGGGAGGGCCGTGGGGGAGCTGTTTTTT
clone_size: few; v_call: TRBV15; d_call: -; j_call: TRBJ2-5; cdr3_aa: CATSREAGGMQETQYF; cdr3_nt: TGTGCCACCAGCAGAGAGGCCGGGGGAATGCAAGAGACCCAGTACTTC
clone_size: few; v_call: TRBV6-6; d_call: TRBD2; j_call: TRBJ2-7; cdr3_aa: CASSSGTSYEQYF; cdr3_nt: TGTGCCAGCAGTTCCGGGACTAGCTACGAGCAGTACTTC
clone_size: -; v_call: TRBV19; d_call: -; j_call: TRBJ1-4; cdr3_aa: CASSMGGLDEKLFF; cdr3_nt: TGTGCCAGTAGTATGGGAGGTCTGGATGAAAAACTGTTTTTT
clone_size: -; v_call: TRBV27; d_call: TRBD2; j_call: TRBJ2-3; cdr3_aa: CASSYQGTSPDTQYF; cdr3_nt: TGTGCCAGCAGTTATCAAGGGACTAGCCCAGATACGCAGTATTTT
clone_size: once; v_call: TRBV7-2; d_call: -; j_call: TRBJ1-5; cdr3_aa: CASSSQINQPQHF; cdr3_nt: TGTGCCAGCAGCTCTCAGATCAATCAGCCCCAGCATTTT
clone_size: few; v_call: TRBV6-6; d_call: -; j_call: TRBJ1-1; cdr3_aa: CASSYGGADHRTFF; cdr3_nt: TGTGCCAGCTCATACGGTGGGGCCGATCATCGAACTTTCTTT
clone_size: few; v_call: TRBV28; d_call: -; j_call: TRBJ1-3; cdr3_aa: CASSFLGDGNTIYF; cdr3_nt: TGTGCCAGCAGTTTCCTAGGGGATGGAAACACCATATATTTT
clone_size: -; v_call: TRBV19; d_call: TRBD1; j_call: TRBJ2-1; cdr3_aa: CASSVGQVFNEQFF; cdr3_nt: TGTGCCAGTAGTGTGGGACAGGTATTCAATGAGCAGTTCTTC
clone_size: -; v_call: TRBV7-2; d_call: TRBD2; j_call: TRBJ2-3; cdr3_aa: CASSTQRGDTDTQYF; cdr3_nt: TGTGCCAGCAGCACCCAGCGGGGGGACACAGATACGCAGTATTTT
clone_size: -; v_call: TRBV4-3; d_call: -; j_call: TRBJ1-2; cdr3_aa: CASSRSDRLYGYTF; cdr3_nt: TGCGCCAGCAGCCGATCAGACAGGCTCTATGGCTACACCTTC
clone_size: -; v_call: TRBV2; d_call: -; j_call: TRBJ2-2; cdr3_aa: CASTFDSGELFF; cdr3_nt: TGTGCCAGCACCTTCGACTCCGGGGAGCTGTTTTTT
clone_size: -; v_call: TRBV27; d_call: -; j_call: TRBJ1-6; cdr3_aa: CASKGDLYSPLHF; cdr3_nt: TGTGCCAGCAAAGGAGACCTCTATTCACCCCTCCACTTT
clone_size: -; v_call: TRBV29-1; d_call: -; j_call: TRBJ2-1; cdr3_aa: CSVAQGPNEQFF; cdr3_nt: TGCAGCGTTGCGCAGGGCCCGAATGAGCAGTTCTTC
clone_size: few; v_call: TRBV7-2; d_call: TRBD1; j_call: TRBJ1-2; cdr3_aa: CASSETGAGYGYTF; cdr3_nt: TGTGCCAGCAGCGAAACAGGGGCCGGCTATGGCTACACCTTC
clone_size: few; v_call: TRBV4-3; d_call: TRBD2; j_call: TRBJ2-3; cdr3_aa: CASSQVFSSGRAGSDTQYF; cdr3_nt: TGCGCCAGCAGCCAAGTATTTTCTAGCGGGAGGGCCGGGTCAGATACGCAGTATTTT
clone_size: -; v_call: TRBV5-1; d_call: TRBD1; j_call: TRBJ2-5; cdr3_aa: CASSQGQGGETQYF; cdr3_nt: TGCGCCAGCAGCCAGGGACAGGGAGGAGAGACCCAGTACTTC
clone_size: -; v_call: TRBV5-1; d_call: TRBD1; j_call: TRBJ1-1; cdr3_aa: CASSSYRDSARMNTEAFF; cdr3_nt: TGCGCCAGCAGCTCCTACCGGGACAGCGCGCGGATGAACACTGAAGCTTTCTTT
clone_size: -; v_call: TRBV27; d_call: TRBD1; j_call: TRBJ1-6; cdr3_aa: CASSLSTGGQNSPLHF; cdr3_nt: TGTGCCAGCAGTTTATCGACAGGGGGCCAAAATTCACCCCTCCACTTT
clone_size: few; v_call: TRBV10-3; d_call: TRBD2; j_call: TRBJ2-1; cdr3_aa: CAISGGGSYNEQFF; cdr3_nt: TGTGCCATCAGTGGAGGCGGGAGTTACAATGAGCAGTTCTTC
clone_size: -; v_call: TRBV19; d_call: -; j_call: TRBJ1-1; cdr3_aa: CASSIDRVGTEAFF; cdr3_nt: TGTGCCAGTAGTATAGACAGGGTTGGCACTGAAGCTTTCTTT
clone_size: -; v_call: TRBV28; d_call: TRBD1; j_call: TRBJ2-6; cdr3_aa: CASSFPYLDRQSTSGANVLTF; cdr3_nt: TGTGCCAGCAGTTTTCCCTACCTGGACAGGCAAAGTACTTCTGGGGCCAACGTCCTGACTTTC
clone_size: few; v_call: TRBV27; d_call: TRBD2; j_call: TRBJ2-1; cdr3_aa: CASTSSGVYNEQFF; cdr3_nt: TGTGCCAGCACCAGCAGCGGGGTCTACAATGAGCAGTTCTTC
clone_size: few; v_call: TRBV5-1; d_call: -; j_call: TRBJ2-7; cdr3_aa: CASSLGANRTPYEQYF; cdr3_nt: TGCGCCAGCAGCTTAGGAGCAAATCGGACTCCCTACGAGCAGTACTTC
clone_size: -; v_call: TRBV28; d_call: -; j_call: TRBJ1-1; cdr3_aa: CASRPTGIEAFF; cdr3_nt: TGTGCCAGCAGACCTACAGGGATTGAAGCTTTCTTT
clone_size: -; v_call: TRBV5-4; d_call: -; j_call: TRBJ1-2; cdr3_aa: CASTGNWGYTF; cdr3_nt: TGTGCCAGTACGGGGAACTGGGGCTACACCTTC
clone_size: once; v_call: TRBV11-2; d_call: -; j_call: TRBJ2-7; cdr3_aa: CASSTRHYEQYF; cdr3_nt: TGTGCCAGCAGCACAAGACACTACGAGCAGTACTTC
clone_size: -; v_call: TRBV20-1; d_call: TRBD2; j_call: TRBJ2-1; cdr3_aa: CSAQIGLAVFF; cdr3_nt: TGCAGTGCCCAGATCGGACTAGCGGTTTTCTTC
clone_size: -; v_call: TRBV28; d_call: TRBD1; j_call: TRBJ2-7; cdr3_aa: CASSEGAAISYEQYF; cdr3_nt: TGTGCCAGCAGCGAGGGGGCAGCCATCTCCTACGAGCAGTACTTC
clone_size: few; v_call: TRBV13; d_call: TRBD1; j_call: TRBJ2-3; cdr3_aa: CASSLSAGDRDF; cdr3_nt: TGTGCCAGCAGCTTGTCTGCCGGGGACAGGGATTTT
clone_size: -; v_call: TRBV28; d_call: TRBD2; j_call: TRBJ2-7; cdr3_aa: CASSPLAGSFYEQYF; cdr3_nt: TGTGCCAGCAGTCCTTTAGCGGGTTCGTTCTACGAGCAGTACTTC
clone_size: -; v_call: TRBV19; d_call: -; j_call: TRBJ1-5; cdr3_aa: CASTGHLNQPQHF; cdr3_nt: TGTGCCAGCACGGGACACCTCAATCAGCCCCAGCATTTT
clone_size: -; v_call: TRBV28; d_call: TRBD1; j_call: TRBJ2-5; cdr3_aa: CASSYHTGGRGTQYF; cdr3_nt: TGTGCCAGCAGCTATCACACAGGGGGCCGAGGGACCCAGTACTTC
clone_size: once; v_call: TRBV6-5; d_call: -; j_call: TRBJ2-3; cdr3_aa: CATRTPGTDTQYF; cdr3_nt: TGTGCCACCCGCACCCCGGGAACAGATACGCAGTATTTT